Each of the 32 T cell receptor beta chains below was sequenced from the same sample in a study of blood T cell repertoires in COVID-19. Measured with immunoSEQ multiplex PCR; TCRdb has only the in-frame clones, and not every one. The sample records tens of thousands of clones, approximately 87% being singletons. Sequenced input: peripheral blood. These receptors were obtained from a human donor in a cohort sampled during active COVID-19.

This clone appeared a few times. The rearrangement uses TRBV5-5 and TRBJ2-7; D call uncertain. Germline V gene sequence: CDR1 SGHKS, CDR2 YYEKEE (reference sequence). This CDR3 comprises 11 residues. The ends were cut back, 8 bases at V and 5 bases at J, with 11 bases in the middle. CDR3 in amino acids: CASLLYNEQYF. The CDR3 DNA reads as TGTGCCAGTCTTCTTTATAACGAGCAGTACTTC.

The chain carries TRBV7-2 and TRBJ1-2; 7 nucleotides agree with TRBD1. The CDR3 covers 17 residues. The germline V gene has CDR1 SGHTA and CDR2 FQGNSA. Unmatched junction bases numbered 15, after V lost 5 bases and J lost 3 bases. The CDR3 region has the DNA TGTGCCAGCAGCCAGCATAGGGTCGACAGGGATGACTATGGCTACACCTTC. Translation gives CASSQHRVDRDDYGYTF.

V and J are TRBV20-1 and TRBJ1-6; the D gene is possibly TRBD1 (6 bases). The germline V gene has CDR1 DFQATT and CDR2 SNEGSKA (reference sequence). The length of the CDR3 is 14 residues. The germline V and J ends were trimmed by 3 bases and 6 bases, with 12 bases remaining between them. The CDR3 region has the DNA TGCAGTGCTAGTCAGGGGACCAGTAATTCACCCCTCCACTTT. Its translation: CSASQGTSNSPLHF.

The chain is built from TRBV28 and TRBJ1-1; 8 positions match TRBD1. Germline V CDR1 and CDR2: MDHEN, SYDVKM. The trim removed 11 bases at V and 3 bases at J, leaving 5 bases unmatched. The CDR3 consists of 12 residues. CDR3 nucleotides: TGTGCCGCGACAGGGGACTACACTGAAGCTTTCTTT. Amino acids: CAATGDYTEAFF.

This sequence joins TRBV23-1 and TRBJ1-1; 9 bases line up with TRBD1. TRBV23-1 is an ORF; its function is uncertain. V shed 8 bases, J shed 9 bases, and the junction held 7 bases outside the gene matches. The CDR3 covers 12 residues. CDR3 coding DNA: TGCGCCAGCGGGACAAACAGGGGGCAAGCTTTCTTT. It translates to CASGTNRGQAFF.

This sequence joins TRBV6-2 or TRBV6-3 and TRBJ1-5; 10 nucleotides match TRBD1. Germline lookup yields CDR1 MNHEY and CDR2 SVGEGT. The CDR3 extends over 16 amino acids. J was trimmed by 3 bases and V by 5 bases; bases with no gene match: 7. The CDR3 loop is CASSAAGTGVNQPQHF. The CDR3 DNA is TGTGCCAGCAGTGCCGCCGGGACAGGGGTCAATCAGCCCCAGCATTTT.

The chain combines TRBV28 with TRBJ1-5; D call uncertain. The CDR3 is 12 amino acids. Germline lookup yields CDR1 MDHEN and CDR2 SYDVKM. Trimming removed 4 bases from V and 11 bases from J, with 12 bases in between. CDR3 nucleotides: TGTGCCAGCAGTTCCTACCCCGCGGCCCAGCATTTT. This sequence encodes CASSSYPAAQHF.

The V call is TRBV4-3, the J call TRBJ2-7; a possible D gene is TRBD2 (6 bases). V lost 3 bases and J 4 bases, leaving 22 bases between the germline ends. The CDR3 has 17 amino acids. Per the germline V gene, CDR1 is LGHNA and CDR2 is YSLEER. The CDR3: CASSHSAGYSDPYEQYF. In DNA form, the CDR3 reads TGCGCCAGCAGCCACTCAGCGGGCTACAGTGATCCTTACGAGCAGTACTTC.

The rearrangement links TRBV18 to TRBJ2-2; perhaps TRBD1 as D (6 bases). From germline, CDR1 is KGHSH and CDR2 LQKENI. This CDR3 has 15 residues. V gave up 2 bases and J gave up 4 bases, with 11 bases separating them. The CDR3 DNA is TGTGCCAGCTCACCAATTACAGGGAGCACCGGGGAGCTGTTTTTT. Its translation: CASSPITGSTGELFF.

The chain is built from TRBV20-1 and TRBJ1-2; D possibly corresponds to TRBD1 (6 bases). This CDR3 region has 14 residues. The V end was cut by 3 bases, the J end by 5 bases, with 16 bases between. The V gene's germline CDR1 is DFQATT and CDR2 SNEGSKA (reference sequence). CDR3 sequence reads: CSASASGVGYGYTF. CDR3 nucleotides: TGCAGTGCTAGTGCCTCAGGGGTAGGATATGGCTACACCTTC.

This clone was found a few times. The rearrangement joins TRBV30 to TRBJ2-1; TRBD2 matches 9 bases. V lost 2 bases, J lost 8 bases, and 10 bases stayed unmatched. The CDR3 contains 15 residues. Germline CDR1 GTSNPN, CDR2 SVGIG (reference sequence). CDR3 loop: CAWSIQAGGQDEQFF. Here the CDR3 DNA reads TGTGCCTGGAGTATCCAAGCGGGGGGCCAGGATGAGCAGTTCTTC. The full variable domain, with the rest looked up from reference TRBV30 and TRBJ2-1, is SQTIHQWPATLVQPVGSPLSLECTVEGTSNPNLYWYRQAAGRGLQLLFYSVGIGQISSEVPQNLSASRPQDRQFILSSKKLLLSDSGFYLCAWSIQAGGQDEQFFGPGTRLTVL.

The CDR3 DNA sequence: TGTGCCAGCAGCTTAGAGCCTCCGGGACAGGGATTCAATGAGCAGTTCTTC. Translating gives CASSLEPPGQGFNEQFF. The rearrangement links TRBV7-9 to TRBJ2-1, with 9 bases matching TRBD1. The V segment lost 1 base and the J segment 6 bases; nucleotides outside the gene matches: 10. Germline V CDR1 and CDR2: SEHNR, FQNEAQ (reference sequence). This CDR3 has 17 amino acids. Looking up the rest from reference TRBV7-9 and TRBJ2-1 gives the full variable domain: DTGVSQNPRHKITKRGQNVTFRCDPISEHNRLYWYRQTLGQGPEFLTYFQNEAQLEKSRLLSDRFSAERPKGSFSTLEIQRTEQGDSAMYLCASSLEPPGQGFNEQFFGPGTRLTVL.

The chain employs TRBV21-1 and TRBJ2-7; the table's D gene call, TRBD1, was not cross checked with the DNA. TRBV21-1 is given as a pseudogene. The CDR3 extends over 14 amino acids. CDR3 in DNA: TGTGCCATCCTCCCGACAGGGAAAGTTGTCGAGCAGTACTTC. Its translation is CAILPTGKVVEQYF.

This clone was found once. The chain is built from TRBV6-5 and TRBJ2-1; TRBD1 might be the D (8 bases). Germline CDR1 reads MNHEY; CDR2 reads SVGAGI. Trimming took 5 bases from V and 6 from J, leaving 17 bases between them. This CDR3 is built from 15 residues. CDR3 sequence reads: CASSTRGGTGNEQFF. In DNA form, the CDR3 reads TGTGCCAGCAGTACCCGGGGAGGGACAGGCAATGAGCAGTTCTTC.

The rearrangement links TRBV27 to TRBJ2-7; 9 bases line up with TRBD2. Per germline, CDR1 MNHEY and CDR2 SMNVEV (reference sequence). V shed 5 bases and J 1 base; nucleotides not matched to a gene: 3. The CDR3 runs to 14 residues. Written as DNA, the CDR3 is TGTGCCAGCAGTCTAGCGGGACCTTCCTACGAGCAGTACTTC. It is translated as CASSLAGPSYEQYF.

The chain links TRBV10-2 to TRBJ2-6; TRBD2 matches 8 bases. The CDR3 length is 16 residues. The V and J ends lost 4 bases and 2 bases, in that order; junction bases with no gene match: 4. Germline-derived CDR1 and CDR2 are WSHSY and SAAADI. This chain's CDR3 is CASSAAGGAGANVLTF. In DNA, the CDR3 is TGCGCCAGCAGTGCCGCGGGGGGTGCTGGGGCCAACGTCCTGACTTTC.

The chain employs TRBV7-9 and TRBJ2-6; TRBD1 aligns across 7 bases. CDR3 length equals 18 residues. J gave up 0 bases and V 5 bases, and 10 bases lay outside the gene matches. CDR1 is SEHNR and CDR2 is FQNEAQ in the germline V gene (reference sequence). CDR3 nucleotides: TGTGCCAGCAGCCCACGGGGCAGGGGGTACTCTGGGGCCAACGTCCTGACTTTC. Protein product: CASSPRGRGYSGANVLTF.

This chain joins TRBV28 and TRBJ1-1; possibly TRBD1 for D (5 bases). The germline V gene has CDR1 MDHEN and CDR2 SYDVKM. V lost 3 bases and J lost 4, with 12 bases in between. The CDR3 covers 14 residues. The CDR3 region is CASSFPGGGTEAFF. The CDR3 nucleotides read TGTGCCAGCAGTTTCCCGGGGGGTGGCACTGAAGCTTTCTTT.

V gene TRBV5-4 combines with J gene TRBJ2-5, with TRBD2 as a possible D gene (5 bases). V lost 5 bases to trimming and J lost 0 bases, with 20 bases between them. This CDR3 region has 17 residues. From germline, CDR1 is SGHNT and CDR2 YYREEE (reference sequence). The CDR3 sequence is CASSHLPQPGYQETQYF. CDR3 bases: TGTGCCAGCAGTCACCTACCCCAACCGGGGTACCAAGAGACCCAGTACTTC.

The chain joins TRBV6-1 to TRBJ2-1, with 7 bases matching TRBD1. With V trimmed by 4 bases and J by 2 bases, 11 bases remained unmatched. The CDR3 is 17 residues long. CDR1 MNHNS and CDR2 SASEGT come from the germline V gene. CDR3 sequence reads: CASSAPPTGIAYNEQFF. Written as DNA, the CDR3 is TGTGCCAGCAGTGCCCCTCCGACAGGGATAGCCTACAATGAGCAGTTCTTC.

V gene TRBV7-2 combines with J gene TRBJ2-2; no clear D gene. The CDR3 sequence is 14 residues long. V was pared by 5 bases and J by 6 bases, with 13 bases between. Per germline, CDR1 SGHTA and CDR2 FQGNSA. CDR3 in amino acids: CASSATYEAGELFF. As DNA, the CDR3 is TGTGCCAGCAGCGCAACCTATGAGGCCGGGGAGCTGTTTTTT.

The chain is built from TRBV19 and TRBJ2-3; TRBD2 aligns across 11 bases. The CDR3 consists of 18 residues. The germline gives CDR1 LNHDA, CDR2 SQIVND (reference sequence). J lost 3 bases, V lost 3 bases, and 11 bases had no gene match. The CDR3 nucleotides read TGTGCCAGTAGTATTGTGGCCGTAGCGGGGGGGGGTACAGATACGCAGTATTTT. It yields the protein CASSIVAVAGGGTDTQYF.

The J gene is TRBJ2-7, the V gene TRBV7-2, with D unresolved. V shed 4 bases and J shed 0 bases, with 4 bases lying between them. The CDR3 covers 12 residues. Germline assignment: CDR1 SGHTA and CDR2 FQGNSA. The CDR3 is CASSSSSYEQYF. In DNA form, the CDR3 reads TGTGCCAGCAGCTCTAGCTCCTACGAGCAGTACTTC.

V usage is TRBV6-5 and J usage is TRBJ1-5; the match to TRBD1 covers 10 bases. The germline V gene encodes CDR1 MNHEY and CDR2 SVGAGI. The CDR3 contains 14 residues. V lost 6 bases to trimming and J lost 7 bases; unmatched junction nucleotides: 6. The DNA of the CDR3 is TGTGCCAGCAGGACCCGGACAGGGGGACAGCCCCAGCATTTT. Protein sequence: CASRTRTGGQPQHF.

The chain is built from TRBV2 and TRBJ2-7, with 9 bases lining up with TRBD1. This CDR3 contains 13 residues. V was clipped by 8 bases and J by 3 bases; unmatched bases: 5. Germline V gene data show CDR1 as SNHLY and CDR2 as FYNNEI. DNA of the CDR3: TGTGCCAGCGGACAGGGGATGGACTACGAGCAGTACTTC. It codes for CASGQGMDYEQYF.

The genes are TRBV9 and TRBJ1-5, with TRBD1 matching 9 bases. Germline CDR1 reads SGDLS; CDR2 reads YYNGEE. CDR3 length: 15 residues. V lost 0 bases and J lost 5; bases outside the gene matches: 3. In DNA, the CDR3 is TGTGCCAGCAGCGTAGCCGGGGACAGGGATCAGCCCCAGCATTTT. Encoded protein: CASSVAGDRDQPQHF.

There are a few counts of this clone. The junction departs from germline at one end; a sequencing error may be responsible. The chain combines TRBV28 with TRBJ1-3; a weak D match, TRBD1 (5 bases). The CDR3 has 13 residues. Per germline, CDR1 MDHEN and CDR2 SYDVKM. This chain's CDR3 is CASSLPGAAYWDF. CDR3 DNA: TGTGCCAGCAGTCTACCTGGGGCTGCATACTGGGATTTT.

The chain combines TRBV6-5 with TRBJ2-7; D perhaps matches TRBD2 (7 bases). Germline V gene data show CDR1 as MNHEY and CDR2 as SVGAGI. The V end lost 11 bases, the J end lost 4 bases, and 24 bases lay between the germline ends. This CDR3 comprises 15 residues. CDR3 residues: CAADKGGAIVYEQYF. The CDR3 nucleotides are TGTGCCGCCGATAAGGGGGGGGCAATCGTTTACGAGCAGTACTTC.

V usage is TRBV6-1 and J usage is TRBJ1-3; possible D gene TRBD1, 6 bases. This CDR3 comprises 15 residues. The V gene lost 0 bases and the J gene lost 2 bases, with 8 bases spanning the gap. The germline V gene has CDR1 MNHNS and CDR2 SASEGT. CDR3 in DNA: TGTGCCAGCAGTGAAGCTGGGGACACTGGAAACACCATATATTTT. Its protein is CASSEAGDTGNTIYF.

CDR3 protein: CAISERDRVDNEQFF. CDR3 sequence (DNA): TGTGCCATCAGTGAAAGAGACAGGGTCGACAATGAGCAGTTCTTC. The chain links TRBV10-3 to TRBJ2-1, with 7 bases fitting TRBD1. Germline values: CDR1 ENHRY, CDR2 SYGVKD. V gave up 3 bases and J gave up 5 bases; unmatched junction bases: 7. This CDR3 is 15 amino acids long.

The gene calls are TRBV24-1 and TRBJ1-4, with D perhaps TRBD1 (6 bases). CDR3 length: 15 residues. The V end was cut by 5 bases, the J end by 6 bases, with 15 bases between. Germline values: CDR1 KGHDR, CDR2 SFDVKD. The CDR3, as DNA: TGTGCCACCAGTGCTGGGGGCACCGTCGATGAAAAACTGTTTTTT. Amino acids: CATSAGGTVDEKLFF.

The sample holds one count of this clone. The chain joins TRBV24-1 to TRBJ2-1; possibly TRBD2 for D (7 bases). The germline V gene has CDR1 KGHDR and CDR2 SFDVKD. The V end was cut by 2 bases, the J end by 8 bases, with 15 bases between. The CDR3 sequence is 15 residues long. CDR3 bases: TGTGCCACCAGTGATTGGGGGGGGCGAAAAGATGAGCAGTTCTTC. Protein product: CATSDWGGRKDEQFF.